This TCR beta chain came from a study of T cells in Graves' hyperthyroidism and ophthalmopathy. V dropped 5 bases and J dropped 6 bases, with 16 bases sitting between them. Looked up from germline, CDR1 is MDHEN and CDR2 is SYDVKM. CDR3 length equals 15 residues. Regions amplified from RNA transcripts were the TCR beta CDR3 regions. Using the HTBI primer set, a first-round RT-PCR was run on the TCR CDR3. From the multiplex PCR reads, TCRdb called clonotypes with MiXCR, one entry per CDR3 protein. This sample has 300,000 to 450,000 distinct CDR3 sequences, with 17% found just once. Sequenced material: blood. The chain has TRBV28 and TRBJ2-2, with a weak D call TRBD2 (6 bases). This receptor was identified in a woman in her twenties or thirties with Graves' hyperthyroidism that later progressed to Graves' ophthalmopathy. DNA of the CDR3: TGTGCCAGCAGTGTCCCCGGGAGCCTTGCCGGGGAGCTGTTTTTT. It is translated as CASSVPGSLAGELFF.